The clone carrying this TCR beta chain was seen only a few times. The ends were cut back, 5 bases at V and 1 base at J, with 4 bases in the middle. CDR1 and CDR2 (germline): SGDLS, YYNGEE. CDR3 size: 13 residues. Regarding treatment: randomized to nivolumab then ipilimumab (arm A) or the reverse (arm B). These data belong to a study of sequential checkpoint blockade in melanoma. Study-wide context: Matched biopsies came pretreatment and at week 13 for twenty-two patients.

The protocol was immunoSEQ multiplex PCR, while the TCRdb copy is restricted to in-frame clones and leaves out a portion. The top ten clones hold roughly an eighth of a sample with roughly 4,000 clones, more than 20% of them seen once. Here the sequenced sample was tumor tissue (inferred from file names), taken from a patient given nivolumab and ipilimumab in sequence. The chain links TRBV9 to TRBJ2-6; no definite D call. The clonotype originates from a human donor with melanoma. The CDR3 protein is CASSSSGANVLTF. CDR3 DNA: TGTGCCAGCAGTAGTTCTGGGGCCAACGTCCTGACTTTC.